This passage covers 30 T cell receptor beta chains from one sample sequenced in a study of OX40 agonist ivuxolimab in advanced cancers. TCRdb's copy holds only in-frame clones and misses some; the assay was immunoSEQ multiplex PCR. The sample includes some 49,000 clones, roughly 85% of them seen just once. The sequencing here drew on CD4+ or CD8+ T cells sorted from blood, taken in a trial of the OX40 agonist ivuxolimab. The receptor set was obtained from an adult with an advanced solid tumor such as melanoma, head and neck, liver or kidney cancer.

CDR3 sequence: CASSDNLRQRDDNEQFF. CDR3 sequence (DNA): TGTGCCAGCAGCGACAACCTCCGACAGCGAGATGACAATGAGCAGTTCTTC. The chain joins TRBV9 to TRBJ2-1; possible D gene TRBD1, 5 bases. V gave up 3 bases and J gave up 5 bases, with 21 bases separating them. CDR1 SGDLS and CDR2 YYNGEE come from the germline V gene. The CDR3 is 17 residues long.

The rearrangement links TRBV7-2 to TRBJ1-5; 12 bases agree with TRBD1. The trim removed 1 base at V and 7 bases at J, leaving 11 bases unmatched. Germline V gene lookup returns CDR1 SGHTA and CDR2 FQGNSA. This CDR3 has 18 residues. CDR3 amino acids: CASSLDPRGTGGYQPQHF. As DNA, the CDR3 is TGTGCCAGCAGCTTAGACCCCAGGGGGACAGGGGGCTACCAGCCCCAGCATTTT.

The CDR3 DNA sequence: TGTGCAAGTCGCTTAGTATCCTCGCCCTTAGGATCATGGACAGGGCACACTGAAGCTTTCTTT. This gives the protein CASRLVSSPLGSWTGHTEAFF. V gene TRBV12-2 combines with J gene TRBJ1-1; TRBD1, the table's D call, lacks a check against the DNA. TRBV12-2 is a known pseudogene. The CDR3 loop spans 21 amino acids.

The chain is built from TRBV4-1 and TRBJ1-1; the D gene is possibly TRBD1 (6 bases). V lost 1 base to trimming and J lost 0 bases, with 15 bases between them. CDR1 is MGHRA and CDR2 is YSYEKL in the germline V gene. The CDR3 is 17 residues long. CDR3 region: CASSQGATGHLNTEAFF. The CDR3, as DNA: TGCGCCAGCAGCCAAGGAGCCACGGGACACTTGAACACTGAAGCTTTCTTT.

V usage is TRBV6-1 and J usage is TRBJ1-1, with D possibly TRBD1 on 5 matching bases. CDR3 size: 12 residues. Germline CDR1 MNHNS, CDR2 SASEGT. Trimming shortened V by 7 bases and J by 5 bases, and 11 bases separated the two germline ends. CDR3 DNA sequence: TGTGCCAGCACCGGAGGGGTAACTGAAGCTTTCTTT. Its protein is CASTGGVTEAFF.

This clone was detected once. The chain recombines TRBV6-5 with TRBJ2-3, with 9 positions matching TRBD2. The CDR3 is 14 residues long. The trim removed 4 bases at V and 5 bases at J, leaving 4 bases unmatched. Germline V gene data show CDR1 as MNHEY and CDR2 as SVGAGI. The DNA of the CDR3 is TGTGCCAGCAGTTCGCGGGGGGGCGGAGATACGCAGTATTTT. Its protein is CASSSRGGGDTQYF.

This chain links TRBV27 with TRBJ2-7; tentatively, D is TRBD1 (5 bases). The germline gives CDR1 MNHEY, CDR2 SMNVEV (reference sequence). Trimming stripped 2 bases from V and 7 bases from J, with 15 bases between. The CDR3 contains 14 residues. The CDR3 region has the DNA TGTGCCAGCAGTTTAAAGGGGTCGGCCAGGGAGCAGTACTTC. This translates into CASSLKGSAREQYF.

This chain joins TRBV4-1 and TRBJ1-1; unclear D gene. The CDR3 has 13 residues. Germline assignment: CDR1 MGHRA and CDR2 YSYEKL. V lost 3 bases to trimming and J lost 6 bases, with 11 bases between them. CDR3 in DNA: TGCGCCAGCAGCCAGGGCACTTCCGCTGAAGCTTTCTTT. Its translation: CASSQGTSAEAFF.

DNA of the CDR3: TGCGCCAGCAGCCACGCATGGGGGGCCGACAATGAGCAGTTCTTC. It translates to CASSHAWGADNEQFF. The chain combines TRBV4-3 with TRBJ2-1; D may be TRBD1 or TRBD2 (6 bases each). V was clipped by 3 bases and J by 5 bases, with 14 bases between them. Germline loops: CDR1 LGHNA, CDR2 YSLEER. The CDR3 extends over 15 amino acids.

The chain is built from TRBV7-9 and TRBJ1-4, with TRBD1 matching over 7 bases. The CDR3 covers 17 residues. Unmatched junction bases numbered 8, after V lost 4 bases and J lost 0 bases. CDR1 SEHNR and CDR2 FQNEAQ come from the germline V gene (reference sequence). The CDR3 here is CASSSDRVWATNEKLFF. For the CDR3, the DNA is TGTGCCAGCAGCTCCGACAGGGTCTGGGCAACTAATGAAAAACTGTTTTTT.

This chain links TRBV6-5 with TRBJ2-1; 8 positions agree with TRBD2. The length of the CDR3 is 16 residues. Trimming took 2 bases from V and 4 from J; bases not matched to a gene: 7. Germline V gives CDR1 MNHEY, CDR2 SVGAGI. Written as DNA, the CDR3 is TGTGCCAGCAGTTACGAGGCGGGGGGACTATACAATGAGCAGTTCTTC. Residues: CASSYEAGGLYNEQFF.

The genes are TRBV11-1 and TRBJ2-7; perhaps TRBD1 as D (6 bases). Trimming removed 5 bases from V and 4 bases from J, with 15 bases in between. The CDR3 extends over 14 amino acids. Germline V gives CDR1 SGHAT, CDR2 FQDESV (reference sequence). Written as DNA, the CDR3 is TGTGCCAGCAGCCGCGGACAGATGAAGTACGAGCAGTACGTC. Translated: CASSRGQMKYEQYV.

This clone was detected a few times. The CDR3 coding sequence is TGTGCCAGCAGCTTATCGGAGTTGTTTGGGAATTCACCCCTCCACTTT. Residues: CASSLSELFGNSPLHF. This chain uses TRBV7-6 with TRBJ1-6; unclear D gene. CDR3 size: 16 residues. Between the trimmed V and J ends, which lost 2 bases and 7 bases, there was a span of 15 bases. Germline V gene data show CDR1 as SGHVS and CDR2 as FNYEAQ.

The chain has TRBV7-9 and TRBJ1-1; possible D gene TRBD1, 5 bases. Germline V CDR1 and CDR2: SEHNR, FQNEAQ (reference sequence). Trimming stripped 5 bases from V and 3 bases from J, with 13 bases between. This CDR3 contains 14 residues. DNA for the CDR3: TGTGCCAGCAGCCGCGGGGGAGGCGACACTGAAGCTTTCTTT. This sequence encodes CASSRGGGDTEAFF.

The J gene is TRBJ2-5, the V gene TRBV7-8; 12 positions match TRBD2. This CDR3 contains 19 residues. Germline trimming cut 1 base from V and 2 bases from J; bases unmatched to any gene: 11. Germline V gene data show CDR1 as SGHVS and CDR2 as FQNEAQ. CDR3 coding DNA: TGTGCCAGCAGCTTAGGTCCTCCTCTAGCGGGGGGGCCGCAAGAGACCCAGTACTTC. Amino acids: CASSLGPPLAGGPQETQYF. Drawing the rest from reference TRBV7-8 and TRBJ2-5, the complete variable domain is GAGVSQSPRYKVAKRGQDVALRCDPISGHVSLFWYQQALGQGPEFLTYFQNEAQLDKSGLPSDRFFAERPEGSVSTLKIQRTQQEDSAVYLCASSLGPPLAGGPQETQYFGPGTRLLVL.

This sequence joins TRBV5-4 and TRBJ1-2, with unresolved D. Trimming pared 3 bases from V and 3 bases from J, leaving 6 bases between. This CDR3 is 12 amino acids long. From germline, CDR1 is SGHNT and CDR2 YYREEE (reference sequence). Written as DNA, the CDR3 is TGTGCCAGCAGCTGGAGAGACTATGGCTACACCTTC. As protein: CASSWRDYGYTF.

V and J are TRBV6-6 and TRBJ2-2; possible D gene TRBD2, 5 bases. The germline V gene encodes CDR1 MNHNY and CDR2 SVGAGI (reference sequence). The V end was cut by 2 bases, the J end by 5 bases, with 9 bases between. The CDR3 runs to 14 residues. CDR3 DNA: TGTGCCAGCAGTTACCGGGGAGCTACCGGGGAGCTGTTTTTT. This translates into CASSYRGATGELFF.

The V gene is TRBV27, the J gene TRBJ2-7; TRBD1 agrees at 8 bases. Germline trimming cut 6 bases from V and 3 bases from J; bases unmatched to any gene: 7. The germline V gene has CDR1 MNHEY and CDR2 SMNVEV (reference sequence). The CDR3 contains 14 residues. DNA of the CDR3: TGTGCCAGCAGCCTCACAGGGGGAGACTACGAGCAGTACTTC. Translation: CASSLTGGDYEQYF.

The chain carries TRBV7-3 and TRBJ2-1; D is unresolved. CDR1 is SGHTA, CDR2 FQGTGA, per germline. Trimming left V 2 bases short and J 9 bases short, with 5 bases between. The CDR3 has 11 residues. DNA of the CDR3: TGTGCCAGCAGCTTAGGACGTGAGCAGTTCTTC. It codes for CASSLGREQFF.

V gene TRBV15 combines with J gene TRBJ1-5; 8 bases match TRBD1. The germline V gene has CDR1 LNHNV and CDR2 YYDKDF (reference sequence). V gave up 3 bases and J gave up 4 bases; unmatched junction bases: 2. CDR3 length: 14 residues. The CDR3 is CATSRDRDNQPQHF. The CDR3 DNA reads TGTGCCACCAGCAGGGACAGGGATAATCAGCCCCAGCATTTT.

The chain carries TRBV6-1 and TRBJ1-2, with D possibly being TRBD1 (6 bases). Looked up from germline, CDR1 is MNHNS and CDR2 is SASEGT. The CDR3 is 12 amino acids. The CDR3 sequence: CAEAQGNYGYTF. CDR3 coding DNA: TGTGCGGAAGCCCAGGGGAACTATGGCTACACCTTC.

Written as DNA, the CDR3 is TGTGCCAGCAGTCCTTTTTCCGGGGCCTATGGCTACACCTTC. Amino acid sequence: CASSPFSGAYGYTF. J is TRBJ1-2 and V is TRBV27; possibly TRBD1 for D (5 bases). V was shortened by 5 bases and J by 4 bases, with 14 bases between the two germline ends. CDR1 and CDR2 (germline): MNHEY, SMNVEV (reference sequence). The CDR3 runs to 14 residues.

V usage is TRBV7-6 and J usage is TRBJ2-1; 9 bases fit TRBD2. CDR1 and CDR2 (germline): SGHVS, FNYEAQ. The V segment lost 5 bases and the J segment 4 bases; nucleotides outside the gene matches: 6. This CDR3 has 15 residues. CDR3 in amino acids: CASSLSGGGYNEQFF. CDR3 DNA: TGTGCCAGCAGCCTTAGCGGGGGAGGTTACAATGAGCAGTTCTTC.

This chain links TRBV2 with TRBJ2-7; no clear D gene. The CDR3 spans 10 residues. Germline CDR1 and CDR2: SNHLY and FYNNEI. The germline V and J ends were trimmed by 4 bases and 4 bases, with 2 bases remaining between them. For the CDR3, the DNA is TGTGCCAGCAGTGTATACGAGCAGTACGTC. As protein: CASSVYEQYV.

The V and J genes are TRBV5-1 and TRBJ2-6; 9 bases line up with TRBD1. Trimming cost V 4 bases and J 2 bases; bases outside gene matches: 7. Germline loops: CDR1 SGHRS, CDR2 YFSETQ. The CDR3 is 17 residues long. The CDR3 nucleotides read TGCGCCAGCAGCACCGGGACAGGGTACCCTGGGGCCAACGTCCTGACTTTC. The encoded protein is CASSTGTGYPGANVLTF.

This clone was counted a single time. The chain's CDR3 is CASSGTVPSGANVLTF. The CDR3 nucleotides read TGTGCCAGCAGTGGGACAGTTCCCTCTGGGGCCAACGTCCTGACTTTC. The chain is built from TRBV27 and TRBJ2-6; 7 nucleotides align to TRBD1. Trimming took 5 bases from V and 0 from J; bases not matched to a gene: 4. The germline V gene encodes CDR1 MNHEY and CDR2 SMNVEV (reference sequence). This CDR3 comprises 16 residues.

The chain couples TRBV9 to TRBJ1-1; D unresolved. V shed 1 base and J shed 2 bases, with 6 bases lying between them. The germline CDR1 and CDR2 sequences are SGDLS and YYNGEE. The CDR3 consists of 13 residues. The CDR3 protein is CASSVTGNTEAFF. The CDR3 region has the DNA TGTGCCAGCAGCGTAACCGGAAACACTGAAGCTTTCTTT. Together with reference TRBV9 and TRBJ1-1, the CDR3 gives the full variable domain: DSGVTQTPKHLITATGQRVTLRCSPRSGDLSVYWYQQSLDQGLQFLIQYYNGEERAKGNILERFSAQQFPDLHSELNLSSLELGDSALYFCASSVTGNTEAFFGQGTRLTVV.

This clone was seen just once. The V and J genes are TRBV9 and TRBJ2-1; no definite D call. V was trimmed by 0 bases and J by 16 bases, leaving 14 bases between them. CDR3 length: 12 residues. CDR1 is SGDLS, CDR2 YYNGEE, per germline. The CDR3 protein is CASSVAVTPQFF. The CDR3 region has the DNA TGTGCCAGCAGCGTAGCTGTGACACCTCAATTCTTC.

The V and J genes are TRBV11-3 and TRBJ2-1; D is unclear. The V gene's germline CDR1 is SGHNT and CDR2 YENEEA. V lost 4 bases to trimming and J lost 9 bases, with 10 bases between them. The CDR3 length is 12 residues. CDR3 loop: CASSSHGGEQFF. CDR3 in DNA: TGTGCCAGCAGCTCTCACGGCGGTGAGCAGTTCTTC.

The genes are TRBV7-9 and TRBJ2-1; the D is unclear. This CDR3 region has 11 residues. V gave up 1 base and J gave up 8 bases, with 3 bases separating them. Germline loops: CDR1 SEHNR, CDR2 FQNEAQ (reference sequence). The CDR3 is CASSLVDEQFF. CDR3 DNA sequence: TGTGCCAGCAGCTTAGTGGATGAGCAGTTCTTC.